This passage covers 21 T cell receptor beta chains from one sample sequenced in a study of cytomegalovirus exposure and HLA in healthy donors. The primer mix had 60 Vbeta and 13 Jbeta primers. TCRdb keeps only in-frame clones here, not all; method: immunoSEQ multiplex PCR. The sample has about 160,000 clones, approximately 80% seen once. Sequenced sample: PBMCs. The receptors here all came from a woman between 25 and 40 years old in good health and CMV-seropositive.

This clone was detected only a few times. The CDR3 carries no conserved terminal phenylalanine or tryptophan, so it likely arises from a read error. Because the CDR3's place on the DNA is in doubt, the DNA is left out and the CDR3 is given as listed by TCRdb. V gene TRBV19 combines with J gene TRBJ1-2; TRBD1 is taken as the D call from the table, unchecked against the DNA. The length of the CDR3 is 8 amino acids, counting both ends. From germline, CDR1 is LNHDA and CDR2 SQIVND (reference sequence). The chain's CDR3 is CASQGDRD.

As regards this clone: It is unclear where the CDR3 begins or ends on the DNA, so no DNA is shown, and the CDR3 is as TCRdb lists it. CDR3 loop: CAWSVFLPGTGELFF. The chain combines TRBV30 with TRBJ2-2; TRBD2, the table's D call, lacks a check against the DNA. The CDR3 totals 15 residues, both ends included. Germline V CDR1 and CDR2: GTSNPN, SVGIG (reference sequence).

The chain combines TRBV27 with TRBJ2-2; 8 bases are shared with TRBD1. There are 14 residues in the CDR3. J gave up 4 bases and V 8 bases, and 6 bases lay outside the gene matches. Germline CDR1 MNHEY, CDR2 SMNVEV (reference sequence). CDR3 residues: CASRRQGPTGELFF. The CDR3 DNA follows: TGTGCCAGCCGTAGACAGGGGCCCACCGGGGAGCTGTTTTTT.

This clone was detected once. The chain has TRBV29-1 and TRBJ2-1; 16 bases fit TRBD2. The CDR3 consists of 16 residues. The germline V gene has CDR1 SQVTM and CDR2 ANQGSEA. V shed 5 bases, J shed 7 bases, and the junction held 8 bases outside the gene matches. CDR3 coding DNA: TGCAGCGTTACTCCCGGGACTAGCGGGGGGGGAAATGAGCAGTTCTTC. Translating gives CSVTPGTSGGGNEQFF.

The gene calls are TRBV5-6 and TRBJ1-2, with 8 bases aligning to TRBD1. With 4 bases clipped from V and 4 bases from J, the junction kept 6 bases outside the gene matches. This CDR3 has 14 amino acids. Germline values: CDR1 SGHDT, CDR2 YYEEEE. Here the CDR3 DNA reads TGTGCCAGCAGCGCAGGGGGCGCTGGCTATGGCTACACCTTC. As protein: CASSAGGAGYGYTF.

The J gene is TRBJ1-1, the V gene TRBV28; 8 bases are shared with TRBD1. The CDR3 has 12 residues. The V gene end was trimmed by 5 bases and the J gene end by 13 bases; junction bases not matched to a gene: 9. Germline lookup yields CDR1 MDHEN and CDR2 SYDVKM. The DNA of the CDR3 is TGTGCCAGCAGTCCCTGGACAGGGAAGGATTTCTTT. Amino acids: CASSPWTGKDFF.

This chain connects TRBV10-3 to TRBJ1-2; D is possibly TRBD1 (5 bases). Trimming stripped 0 bases from V and 8 bases from J, with 13 bases between. CDR3 length equals 14 residues. Germline V CDR1 and CDR2: ENHRY, SYGVKD. CDR3 in amino acids: CAISESEGLRGYTF. The CDR3 DNA reads as TGTGCCATCAGTGAGTCTGAGGGACTCCGGGGCTACACCTTC.

The genes are TRBV6-5 and TRBJ1-1; no reliable D call. Trimming took 2 bases from V and 1 from J, leaving 14 bases between them. This CDR3 has 16 residues. CDR1 is MNHEY and CDR2 is SVGAGI in the germline V gene. The CDR3 region has the DNA TGTGCCAGCAGTTACACCCGTCGAGGATCGAACACTGAAGCTTTCTTT. Encoded protein: CASSYTRRGSNTEAFF.

The chain uses TRBV29-1 and TRBJ2-7; D not resolved. The length of the CDR3 is 11 residues. Trimming removed 4 bases from V and 5 bases from J, with 9 bases in between. The germline V gene encodes CDR1 SQVTM and CDR2 ANQGSEA. DNA for the CDR3: TGCAGCGTTGGACTGGCCCACGAGCAGTACTTC. It is translated as CSVGLAHEQYF.

V gene TRBV4-2 combines with J gene TRBJ2-2; D ambiguous. The CDR3 extends over 14 amino acids. Germline V gene lookup returns CDR1 LGHNA and CDR2 YNFKEQ. V dropped 3 bases and J dropped 7 bases, with 12 bases sitting between them. The DNA of the CDR3 is TGTGCCAGCAGCCAGTCAAGACTGGGCGGGGAGCTGTTTTTT. Residues: CASSQSRLGGELFF.

This clone was seen only once. V is TRBV7-2 and J is TRBJ2-7, with D perhaps TRBD1 (6 bases). The CDR3 has 13 residues. Trimming shortened V by 4 bases and J by 1 base, and 8 bases separated the two germline ends. Germline V CDR1 and CDR2: SGHTA, FQGNSA. The CDR3 loop is CASSSTGSYEQYF. CDR3 DNA: TGTGCCAGCAGCTCCACAGGGTCCTACGAGCAGTACTTC. The entire variable domain, with the rest obtained from reference TRBV7-2 and TRBJ2-7, is as follows: GAGVSQSPSNKVTEKGKDVELRCDPISGHTALYWYRQSLGQGLEFLIYFQGNSAPDKSGLPSDRFSAERTGGSVSTLTIQRTQQEDSAVYLCASSSTGSYEQYFGPGTRLTVT.

The chain uses TRBV5-6 and TRBJ1-1; 8 nucleotides line up with TRBD1. Unmatched junction bases numbered 7, after V lost 0 bases and J lost 6 bases. CDR3 length equals 15 residues. Per the germline V gene, CDR1 is SGHDT and CDR2 is YYEEEE. The CDR3 sequence: CASSLGDRFLAEAFF. The CDR3 bases are TGTGCCAGCAGCTTGGGGGACAGGTTCCTCGCTGAAGCTTTCTTT.

Regarding this clone: The identical CDR3 is also encoded by other nucleotide sequences in the sample. The rearrangement links TRBV30 to TRBJ1-5, with no clear D. The CDR3 sequence is 13 residues long. Germline CDR1 and CDR2: GTSNPN and SVGIG (reference sequence). The V gene lost 0 bases and the J gene lost 4 bases, with 7 bases spanning the gap. The CDR3 loop is CAWSVRGNQPQHF. CDR3 bases: TGTGCCTGGAGTGTACGCGGGAATCAGCCCCAGCATTTT.

The genes are TRBV7-9 and TRBJ2-1, with 10 bases fitting TRBD2. J was trimmed by 2 bases and V by 6 bases; bases with no gene match: 4. Germline V lookup: CDR1 SEHNR, CDR2 FQNEAQ (reference sequence). The CDR3 runs 15 residues. CDR3 amino acids: CASRASGGPYNEQFF. For the CDR3, the DNA is TGTGCCAGCAGAGCTAGCGGGGGCCCCTACAATGAGCAGTTCTTC.

The V and J genes are TRBV27 and TRBJ2-1, with TRBD2 matching 8 bases. Trimming cost V 3 bases and J 4 bases; bases outside gene matches: 5. CDR3 length: 15 amino acids. Looked up from germline, CDR1 is MNHEY and CDR2 is SMNVEV (reference sequence). CDR3 region: CASSFRAGGYNEQFF. CDR3 in DNA: TGTGCCAGCAGTTTTCGGGCGGGGGGTTACAATGAGCAGTTCTTC.

The chain links TRBV27 to TRBJ2-1, with 8 bases fitting TRBD1. Per germline, CDR1 MNHEY and CDR2 SMNVEV (reference sequence). This CDR3 has 14 residues. J was trimmed by 3 bases and V by 6 bases; bases with no gene match: 4. For the CDR3, the DNA is TGTGCCAGCAGCCTTGACAGGGGCTACAATGAGCAGTTCTTC. Translation gives CASSLDRGYNEQFF.

This chain connects TRBV9 to TRBJ1-6; D not certain. The CDR3 runs to 14 residues. CDR1 and CDR2 from the germline V gene are SGDLS and YYNGEE. The V gene lost 0 bases and the J gene lost 8 bases, with 9 bases spanning the gap. The CDR3 loop is CASSVATGDSPLHF. DNA for the CDR3: TGTGCCAGCAGCGTAGCGACGGGAGATTCACCCCTCCACTTT.

This clone has a handful of counts. The CDR3 loop reads CASTRQGGSPLHF. DNA for the CDR3: TGTGCCAGCACTAGGCAGGGCGGTTCACCCCTCCACTTT. V and J are TRBV2 and TRBJ1-6, with TRBD1 as a possible D gene (5 bases). V lost 7 bases and J lost 9, with 13 bases in between. The CDR3 is 13 residues long. Germline V gene data show CDR1 as SNHLY and CDR2 as FYNNEI.

The chain combines TRBV7-9 with TRBJ2-5; D unclear. With 4 bases removed from V and 5 bases from J, the gap between germline ends came to 8 bases. Germline-derived CDR1 and CDR2 are SEHNR and FQNEAQ (reference sequence). The CDR3 spans 12 residues. This chain's CDR3 is CASSSGWETQYF. The CDR3 nucleotides are TGTGCCAGCAGCTCAGGATGGGAGACCCAGTACTTC.

Comments on this clone: A junction boundary mismatches the germline segment, possibly from a read error. The rearrangement links TRBV7-9 to TRBJ1-2; 9 bases map to TRBD1. Germline V lookup: CDR1 SEHNR, CDR2 FQNEAQ (reference sequence). CDR3 length equals 17 residues. The CDR3 protein is CSSRLPGTGPGNYGYTF. CDR3 DNA: TGTTCCAGCAGACTTCCCGGGACAGGGCCCGGTAACTATGGCTACACCTTC.

The gene calls are TRBV5-5 and TRBJ1-6; 8 bases fit TRBD1. The germline gives CDR1 SGHKS, CDR2 YYEKEE (reference sequence). With V trimmed by 2 bases and J by 7 bases, 2 bases remained unmatched. The CDR3 covers 14 residues. The CDR3 loop reads CASSFNRGNSPLHF. In nucleotides, the CDR3 is TGTGCCAGCAGCTTTAACAGGGGGAATTCACCCCTCCACTTT.